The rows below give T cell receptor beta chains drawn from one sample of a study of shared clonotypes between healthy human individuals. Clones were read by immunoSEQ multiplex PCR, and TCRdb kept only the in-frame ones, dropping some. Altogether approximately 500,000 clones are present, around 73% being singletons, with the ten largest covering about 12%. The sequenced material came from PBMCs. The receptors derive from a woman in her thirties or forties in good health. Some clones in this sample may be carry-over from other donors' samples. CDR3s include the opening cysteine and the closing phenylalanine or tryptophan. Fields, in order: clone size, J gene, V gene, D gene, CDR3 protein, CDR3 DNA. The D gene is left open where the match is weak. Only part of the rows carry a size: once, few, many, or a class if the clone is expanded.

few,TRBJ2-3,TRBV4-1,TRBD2,CASSRLSGRGGTDTQYF,TGCGCCAGCAGCCGTCTAAGCGGGAGAGGGGGAACAGATACGCAGTATTTT
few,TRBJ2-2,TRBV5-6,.,CASSLTVNTGELFF,TGTGCCAGCAGCTTAACGGTGAACACCGGGGAGCTGTTTTTT
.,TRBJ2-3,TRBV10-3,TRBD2,CAISEPSGRRMSTDTQYF,TGTGCCATCAGTGAACCCAGCGGGAGGAGGATGAGCACAGATACGCAGTATTTT
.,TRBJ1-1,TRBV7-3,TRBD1,CASSSTGGMAEAFF,TGTGCCAGCAGCAGCACAGGGGGGATGGCTGAAGCTTTCTTT
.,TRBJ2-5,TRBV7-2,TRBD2,CASSPAGGETQYF,TGTGCCAGCAGCCCAGCGGGAGGAGAGACCCAGTACTTC
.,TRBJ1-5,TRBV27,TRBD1,CASSRDRGNQPQHF,TGTGCCAGCAGTAGGGACAGGGGCAATCAGCCCCAGCATTTT
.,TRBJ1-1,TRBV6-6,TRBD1,CASSPTGVEAFF,TGTGCCAGCAGTCCGACAGGGGTTGAAGCTTTCTTT
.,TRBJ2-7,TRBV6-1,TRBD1,CASSGSRDRGEQYF,TGTGCCAGCAGTGGCTCCCGGGACAGGGGGGAGCAGTACTTC
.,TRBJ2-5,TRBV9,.,CASSAGTGVMETQYF,TGTGCCAGCAGCGCCGGGACGGGGGTAATGGAGACCCAGTACTTC
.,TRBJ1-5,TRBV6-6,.,CASSSRGSNQPQHF,TGTGCCAGCAGTTCGCGGGGGAGCAATCAGCCCCAGCATTTT
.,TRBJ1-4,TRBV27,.,CASGSPGLEENEKLFF,TGTGCCAGCGGATCGCCCGGGTTGGAGGAGAATGAAAAACTGTTTTTT
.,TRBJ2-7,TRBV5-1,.,CASSSVPGASYEQYF,TGCGCCAGCAGCTCCGTGCCGGGCGCCTCCTACGAGCAGTACTTC
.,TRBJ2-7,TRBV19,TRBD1,CASSIDRGLPHEQYF,TGTGCCAGTAGTATAGACAGGGGGCTCCCCCACGAGCAGTACTTC
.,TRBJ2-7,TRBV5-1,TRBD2,CASSSGGTSGSYEQYF,TGCGCCAGCAGCTCTGGCGGGACTAGCGGGTCCTACGAGCAGTACTTC
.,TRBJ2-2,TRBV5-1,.,CASSSSTGGELFF,TGCGCCAGCAGCTCGTCGACTGGCGGGGAGCTGTTTTTT
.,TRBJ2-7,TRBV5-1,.,CASSLEQGGIYEQYF,TGCGCCAGCAGCTTGGAGCAGGGGGGGATATACGAGCAGTACTTC